This T cell receptor beta chain was obtained from a study of T cells in women clearing cervical HPV infection. Using immunoSEQ multiplex PCR, the repertoire was profiled, and TCRdb retains in-frame clones only, with some absent. Its clone listing holds some 50,000 clones. The sequenced sample consisted of blood buffy coat. This clonotype was sampled from a woman between 18 and 75 years old with a cervical HPV16 infection that either progressed to CIN3+ or cleared (not recorded which).

The part of the CDR3 DNA that was read is TGTGCCAGCAGTGAAGCGGGGGGGCTTCAGCCC. It specifies CASSEAGGLQP. The full CDR3 protein reads CASSEAGGLQPQHF. The rearrangement uses TRBV6-1 and TRBJ1-5; tentatively, D is TRBD1 (6 bases). The DNA ends 3 residues before the CDR3 does, and the rest of the CDR3 is filled in from the germline J gene. Germline loops: CDR1 MNHNS, CDR2 SASEGT. The CDR3 extends over 14 amino acids. Trimming cost V 0 bases and J 6 bases, with 9 bases left between them.